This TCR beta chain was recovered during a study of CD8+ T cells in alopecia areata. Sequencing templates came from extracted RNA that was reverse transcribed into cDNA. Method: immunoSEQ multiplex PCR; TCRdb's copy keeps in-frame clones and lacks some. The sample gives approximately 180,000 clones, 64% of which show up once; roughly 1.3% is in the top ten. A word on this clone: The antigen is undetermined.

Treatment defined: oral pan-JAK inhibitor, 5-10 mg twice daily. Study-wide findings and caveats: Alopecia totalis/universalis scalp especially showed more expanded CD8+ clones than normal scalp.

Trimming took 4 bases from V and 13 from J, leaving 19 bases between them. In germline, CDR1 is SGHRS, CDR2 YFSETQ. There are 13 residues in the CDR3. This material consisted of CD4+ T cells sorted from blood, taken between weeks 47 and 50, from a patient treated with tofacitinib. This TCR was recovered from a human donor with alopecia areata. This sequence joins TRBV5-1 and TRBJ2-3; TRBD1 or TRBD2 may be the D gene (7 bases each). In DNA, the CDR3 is TGCGCCAGCAGCCCTCAGGGGGTTGCGGGGGAGTATTTT. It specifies CASSPQGVAGEYF.